These 15 T cell receptor beta chains came from one sample sequenced in a study of T cell repertoires in cytomegalovirus infection. The antigens these receptors bind are not known. Each CDR3 protein gets one entry after TCRdb re-called the reads with MiXCR. This sample has 830,000 or so distinct CDR3 sequences, with 30% to 35% found just once. The source was cultured CD8+ T cells from PBMCs, collected from culture after CMV antigen stimulation. The receptors were gathered from a human donor in good health (CMV status not recorded). Some clones in this sample may be carry-over from other donors' samples.

This clonotype appeared many times. The rearrangement links TRBV24-1 to TRBJ2-1, with 10 bases fitting TRBD2. Germline V gene data show CDR1 as KGHDR and CDR2 as SFDVKD. The trim removed 5 bases at V and 6 bases at J, leaving 9 bases unmatched. CDR3 length equals 16 residues. The CDR3 loop is CATSALRAGGSNEQFF. Here the CDR3 DNA reads TGTGCCACCAGTGCCCTTCGAGCGGGGGGGAGCAATGAGCAGTTCTTC.

In this sample, this clonotype turned up many times. This rearrangement joins TRBV7-6 to TRBJ1-5; D possibly corresponds to TRBD1 (5 bases). The CDR3 has 16 amino acids. V lost 5 bases to trimming and J lost 0 bases, with 14 bases between them. Germline lookup yields CDR1 SGHVS and CDR2 FNYEAQ. CDR3 amino acids: CASSTGQMGSNQPQHF. Written as DNA, the CDR3 is TGTGCCAGCAGCACCGGACAAATGGGTAGCAATCAGCCCCAGCATTTT. The entire variable domain, with the rest obtained from reference TRBV7-6 and TRBJ1-5, is as follows: GAGVSQSPRYKVTKRGQDVALRCDPISGHVSLYWYRQALGQGPEFLTYFNYEAQQDKSGLPNDRFSAERPEGSISTLTIQRTEQRDSAMYRCASSTGQMGSNQPQHFGDGTRLSIL.

V gene TRBV3-1 combines with J gene TRBJ1-2; D uncertain. CDR1 is LGHDT, CDR2 YNNKEL, per germline (reference sequence). V was shortened by 5 bases and J by 1 base, with 11 bases between the two germline ends. The CDR3 covers 14 residues. CDR3 nucleotides: TGTGCCAGCAGCTCGCCAGGTCTTAACTATGGCTACACCTTC. Its translation is CASSSPGLNYGYTF.

The sample holds a few counts of this clonotype. This sequence joins TRBV27 and TRBJ2-5; D is possibly TRBD1 (6 bases). Germline V lookup: CDR1 MNHEY, CDR2 SMNVEV (reference sequence). The CDR3 consists of 16 residues. V lost 6 bases and J lost 2, with 19 bases in between. The chain's CDR3 is CASSPLQGPIQETQYF. The CDR3, as DNA: TGTGCCAGCAGCCCTCTACAGGGTCCGATACAAGAGACCCAGTACTTC.

This clonotype has only a few counts. The chain joins TRBV7-9 to TRBJ2-1; D is tentatively TRBD1 or TRBD2 (5 bases each). Trimming took 5 bases from V and 6 from J, leaving 11 bases between them. The CDR3 is made up of 13 amino acids. Germline V gene lookup returns CDR1 SEHNR and CDR2 FQNEAQ (reference sequence). CDR3 in DNA: TGTGCCAGCAGCCGGGACGGCGGCAATGAGCAGTTCTTC. This codes for CASSRDGGNEQFF.

This clonotype turned up a few times. The chain uses TRBV14 and TRBJ1-5; D uncertain. The CDR3 runs 12 residues. The V gene lost 0 bases and the J gene lost 7 bases, with 4 bases spanning the gap. Germline lookup yields CDR1 SGHDN and CDR2 FVKESK. The CDR3 bases are TGTGCCAGCAGCCAAGAGGGGCAGCCCCAGCATTTT. Its translation is CASSQEGQPQHF.

The chain recombines TRBV15 with TRBJ2-5, with 14 bases fitting TRBD2. The trim removed 2 bases at V and 6 bases at J, leaving 5 bases unmatched. The CDR3 runs 16 residues. Germline CDR1 LNHNV, CDR2 YYDKDF (reference sequence). The CDR3 DNA follows: TGTGCCACCAGCAGATCTCGACTAGCGGGGGGGAAGACCCAGTACTTC. It yields the protein CATSRSRLAGGKTQYF.

This clonotype was seen repeatedly, ten times or more. This chain uses TRBV7-2 with TRBJ2-4; 7 nucleotides agree with TRBD2. The CDR3 extends over 15 amino acids. The V gene's germline CDR1 is SGHTA and CDR2 FQGNSA. J was trimmed by 0 bases and V by 3 bases; bases with no gene match: 2. CDR3 sequence reads: CASSLGGLAKNIQYF. The CDR3 DNA reads TGTGCCAGCAGCTTGGGAGGGCTAGCCAAAAACATTCAGTACTTC.

The genes are TRBV5-4 and TRBJ1-2; D is undetermined. Deletions cut 6 bases from V and 2 bases from J, with 11 bases between. The CDR3 covers 13 residues. Germline lookup yields CDR1 SGHNT and CDR2 YYREEE (reference sequence). The CDR3 nucleotides are TGTGCCAGCACCGATCTTCCGAACTATGGCTACACCTTC. Translated, it gives CASTDLPNYGYTF.

The chain links TRBV19 to TRBJ1-1, with D perhaps matching TRBD1 (5 bases). Germline assignment: CDR1 LNHDA and CDR2 SQIVND (reference sequence). Trimming cost V 8 bases and J 7 bases, with 17 bases left between them. The CDR3 runs 13 residues. CDR3 protein: CASWMGGIIEAFF. CDR3 nucleotides: TGTGCCAGTTGGATGGGGGGTATCATTGAAGCTTTCTTT.

This clonotype was detected ten times or more. This chain connects TRBV11-3 to TRBJ2-2; 7 nucleotides align to TRBD1. Germline lookup yields CDR1 SGHNT and CDR2 YENEEA. The CDR3 runs 16 residues. The ends lost 7 bases at V and 0 bases at J; junction bases unmatched: 8. CDR3 nucleotide sequence: TGTGCCAGCACCTCGAACAGGGGATCGAACACCGGGGAGCTGTTTTTT. This sequence encodes CASTSNRGSNTGELFF.

This clonotype was observed a handful of times. V gene TRBV6-5 combines with J gene TRBJ1-2; D is undetermined. The CDR3 has 13 residues. Between the trimmed V and J ends, which lost 0 bases and 6 bases, there was a span of 8 bases. Looked up from germline, CDR1 is MNHEY and CDR2 is SVGAGI. As DNA, the CDR3 is TGTGCCAGCAGTTACTCTGGGGTTCATGGCTACACCTTC. This encodes CASSYSGVHGYTF.

V is TRBV7-9 and J is TRBJ2-1; D might be TRBD2 (6 bases). Germline V gives CDR1 SEHNR, CDR2 FQNEAQ (reference sequence). V dropped 1 base and J dropped 0 bases, with 10 bases sitting between them. The CDR3 is 16 amino acids. This CDR3 is CASSLVGGNSYNEQFF. The CDR3 DNA reads TGTGCCAGCAGCTTAGTCGGAGGGAACTCCTACAATGAGCAGTTCTTC.

CDR3 coding DNA: TGTGCCAGCAGTCACTGCGGGGAAGGGCCCTACGAGCAGTACGTC. It is translated as CASSHCGEGPYEQYV. The J gene is TRBJ2-7, the V gene TRBV7-3, with TRBD2 as a possible D gene (6 bases). From germline, CDR1 is SGHTA and CDR2 FQGTGA. Trimming took off 6 bases at V and 2 bases at J, with 17 bases between the two ends. CDR3 size: 15 residues.

The V gene is TRBV12-3 or TRBV12-4, the J gene TRBJ1-2; tentative D call: TRBD1 (6 bases). This CDR3 contains 15 residues. V was pared by 0 bases and J by 5 bases, with 13 bases between. As DNA, the CDR3 is TGTGCCAGCAGTTTAGCAGGGGGTGCAGAATATGGCTACACCTTC. It is translated as CASSLAGGAEYGYTF.